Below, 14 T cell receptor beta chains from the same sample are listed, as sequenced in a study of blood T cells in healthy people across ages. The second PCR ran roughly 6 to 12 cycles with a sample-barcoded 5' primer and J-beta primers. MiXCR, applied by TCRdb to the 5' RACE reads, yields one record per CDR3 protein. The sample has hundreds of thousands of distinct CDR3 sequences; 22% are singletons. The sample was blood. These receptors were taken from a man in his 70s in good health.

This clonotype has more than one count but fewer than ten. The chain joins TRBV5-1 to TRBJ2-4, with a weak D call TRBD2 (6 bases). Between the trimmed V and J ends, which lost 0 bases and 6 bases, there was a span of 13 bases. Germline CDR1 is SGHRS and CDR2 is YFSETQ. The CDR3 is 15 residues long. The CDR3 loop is CASSLGGGTANIQYF. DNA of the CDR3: TGCGCCAGCAGCTTGGGAGGCGGGACCGCAAACATTCAGTACTTC.

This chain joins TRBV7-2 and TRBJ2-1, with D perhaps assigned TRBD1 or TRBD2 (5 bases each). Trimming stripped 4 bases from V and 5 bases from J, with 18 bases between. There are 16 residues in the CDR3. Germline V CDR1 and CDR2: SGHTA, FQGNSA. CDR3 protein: CASSYNRFNGDNEQFF. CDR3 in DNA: TGTGCCAGCAGCTACAACAGGTTTAACGGGGACAATGAGCAGTTCTTC.

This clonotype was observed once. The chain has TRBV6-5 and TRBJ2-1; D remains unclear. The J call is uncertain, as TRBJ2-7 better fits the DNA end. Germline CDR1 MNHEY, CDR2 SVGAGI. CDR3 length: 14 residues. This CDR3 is CASSYSRKRYEQYF. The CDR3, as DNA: TGTGCCAGCAGTTACTCGAGGAAGAGATACGAGCAGTACTTC.

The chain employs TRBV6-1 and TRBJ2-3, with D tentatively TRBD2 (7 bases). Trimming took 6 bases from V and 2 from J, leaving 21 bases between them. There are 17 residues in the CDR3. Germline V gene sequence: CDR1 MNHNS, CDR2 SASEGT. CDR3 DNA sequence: TGTGCCAGCAGGTGGGCGGGGGCCACCACACACACAGATACGCAGTATTTT. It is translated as CASRWAGATTHTDTQYF.

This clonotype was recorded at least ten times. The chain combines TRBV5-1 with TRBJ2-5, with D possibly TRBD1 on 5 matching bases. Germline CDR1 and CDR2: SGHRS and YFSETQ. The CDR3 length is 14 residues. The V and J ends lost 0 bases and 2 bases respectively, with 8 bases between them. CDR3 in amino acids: CASSLGGQQETQYF. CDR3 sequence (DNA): TGCGCCAGCAGCTTGGGGGGCCAACAAGAGACCCAGTACTTC.

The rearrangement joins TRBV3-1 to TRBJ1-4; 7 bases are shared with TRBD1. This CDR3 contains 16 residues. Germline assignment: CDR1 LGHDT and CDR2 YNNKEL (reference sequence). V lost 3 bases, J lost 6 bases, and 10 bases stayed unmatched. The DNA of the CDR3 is TGTGCCAGCAGCCATACAACAGGGGCCCCCGATGAAAAACTGTTTTTT. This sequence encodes CASSHTTGAPDEKLFF.

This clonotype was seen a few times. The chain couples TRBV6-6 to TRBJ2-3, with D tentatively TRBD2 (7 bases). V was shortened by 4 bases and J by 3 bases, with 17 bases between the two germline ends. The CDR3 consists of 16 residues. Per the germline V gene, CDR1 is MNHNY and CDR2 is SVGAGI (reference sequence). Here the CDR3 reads CASSFRQAGGTDTQYF. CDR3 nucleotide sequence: TGTGCCAGCAGTTTTCGACAGGCCGGGGGGACAGATACGCAGTATTTT.

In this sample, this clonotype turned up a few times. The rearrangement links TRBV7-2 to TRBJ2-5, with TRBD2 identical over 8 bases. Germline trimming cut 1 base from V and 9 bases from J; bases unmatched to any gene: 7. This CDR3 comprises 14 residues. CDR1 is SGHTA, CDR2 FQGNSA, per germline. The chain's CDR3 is CASSLGGGLRAQYF. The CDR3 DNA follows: TGTGCCAGCAGCTTAGGCGGGGGGCTTAGGGCCCAGTACTTC.

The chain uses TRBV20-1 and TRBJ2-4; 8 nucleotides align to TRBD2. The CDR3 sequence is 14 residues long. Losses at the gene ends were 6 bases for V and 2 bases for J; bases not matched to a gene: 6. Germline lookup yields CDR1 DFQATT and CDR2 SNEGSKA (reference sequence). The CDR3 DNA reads TGCAGTGCCGTTAGCGGGATAACCAAAAACATTCAGTACTTC. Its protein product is CSAVSGITKNIQYF.

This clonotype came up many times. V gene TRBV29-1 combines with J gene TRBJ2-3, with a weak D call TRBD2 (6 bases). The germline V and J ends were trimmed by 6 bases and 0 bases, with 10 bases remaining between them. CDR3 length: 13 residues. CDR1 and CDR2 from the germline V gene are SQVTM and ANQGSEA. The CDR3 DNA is TGCAGCGTAAGGCGGGGAAGCACAGATACGCAGTATTTT. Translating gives CSVRRGSTDTQYF.

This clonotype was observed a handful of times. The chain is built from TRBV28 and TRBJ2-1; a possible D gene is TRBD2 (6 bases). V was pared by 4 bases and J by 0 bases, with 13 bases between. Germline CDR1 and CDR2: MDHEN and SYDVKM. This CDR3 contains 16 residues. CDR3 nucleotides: TGTGCCAGCAGTTCTAGCGAGTCCAACTCCTACAATGAGCAGTTCTTC. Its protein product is CASSSSESNSYNEQFF. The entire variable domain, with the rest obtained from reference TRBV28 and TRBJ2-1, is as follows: DVKVTQSSRYLVKRTGEKVFLECVQDMDHENMFWYRQDPGLGLRLIYFSYDVKMKEKGDIPEGYSVSREKKERFSLILESASTNQTSMYLCASSSSESNSYNEQFFGPGTRLTVL.

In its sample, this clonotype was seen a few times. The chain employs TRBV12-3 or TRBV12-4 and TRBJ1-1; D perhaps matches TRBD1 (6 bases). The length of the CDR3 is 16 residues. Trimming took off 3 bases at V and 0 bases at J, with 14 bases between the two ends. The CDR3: CASSFDPGDMNTEAFF. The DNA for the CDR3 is TGTGCCAGCAGTTTTGATCCGGGGGACATGAACACTGAAGCTTTCTTT.

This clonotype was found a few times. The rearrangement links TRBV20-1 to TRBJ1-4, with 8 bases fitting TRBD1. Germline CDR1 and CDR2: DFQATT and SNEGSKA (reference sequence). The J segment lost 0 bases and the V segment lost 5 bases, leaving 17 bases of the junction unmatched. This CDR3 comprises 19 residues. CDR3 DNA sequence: TGCAGTGCTCCCCCGATACAGGGGGTCCAACATCCAACTAATGAAAAACTGTTTTTT. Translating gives CSAPPIQGVQHPTNEKLFF.

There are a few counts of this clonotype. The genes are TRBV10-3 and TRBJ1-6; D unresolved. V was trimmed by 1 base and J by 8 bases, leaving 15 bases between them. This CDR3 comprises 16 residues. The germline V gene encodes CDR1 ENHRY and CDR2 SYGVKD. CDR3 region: CAISEFGLGGDSPLHF. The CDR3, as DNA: TGTGCCATCAGTGAGTTTGGGCTCGGCGGGGATTCACCCCTCCACTTT.